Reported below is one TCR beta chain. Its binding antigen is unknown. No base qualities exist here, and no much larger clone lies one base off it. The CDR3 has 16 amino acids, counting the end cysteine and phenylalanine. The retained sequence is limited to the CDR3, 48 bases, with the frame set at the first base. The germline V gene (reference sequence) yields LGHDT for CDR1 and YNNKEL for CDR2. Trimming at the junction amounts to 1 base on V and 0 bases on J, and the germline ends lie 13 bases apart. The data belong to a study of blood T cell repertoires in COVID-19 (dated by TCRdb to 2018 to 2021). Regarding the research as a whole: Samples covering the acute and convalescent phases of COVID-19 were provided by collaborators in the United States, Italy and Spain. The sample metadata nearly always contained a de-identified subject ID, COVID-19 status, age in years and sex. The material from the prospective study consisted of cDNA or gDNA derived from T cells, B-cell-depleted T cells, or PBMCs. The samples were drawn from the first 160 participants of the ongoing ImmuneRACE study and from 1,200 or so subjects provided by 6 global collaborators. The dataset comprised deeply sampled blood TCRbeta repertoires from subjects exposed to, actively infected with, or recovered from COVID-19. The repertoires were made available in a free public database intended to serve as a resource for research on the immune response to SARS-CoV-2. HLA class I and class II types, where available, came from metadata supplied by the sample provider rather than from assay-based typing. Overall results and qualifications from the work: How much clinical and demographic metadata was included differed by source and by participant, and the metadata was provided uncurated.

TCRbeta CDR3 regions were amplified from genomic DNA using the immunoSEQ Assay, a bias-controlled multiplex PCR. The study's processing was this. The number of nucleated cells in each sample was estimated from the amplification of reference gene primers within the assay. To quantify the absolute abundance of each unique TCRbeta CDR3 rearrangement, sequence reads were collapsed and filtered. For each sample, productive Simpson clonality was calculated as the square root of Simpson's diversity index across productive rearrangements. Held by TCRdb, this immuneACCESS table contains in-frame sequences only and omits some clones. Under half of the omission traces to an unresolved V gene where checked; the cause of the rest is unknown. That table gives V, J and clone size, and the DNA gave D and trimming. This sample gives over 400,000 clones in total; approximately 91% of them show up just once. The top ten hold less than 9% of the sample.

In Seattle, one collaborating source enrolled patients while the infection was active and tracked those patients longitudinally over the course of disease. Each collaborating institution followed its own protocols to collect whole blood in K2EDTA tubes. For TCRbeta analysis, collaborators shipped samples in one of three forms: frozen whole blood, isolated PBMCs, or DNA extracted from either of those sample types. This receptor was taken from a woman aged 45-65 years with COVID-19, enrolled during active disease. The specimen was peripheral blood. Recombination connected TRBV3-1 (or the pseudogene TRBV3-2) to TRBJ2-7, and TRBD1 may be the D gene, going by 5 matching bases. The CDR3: CASSQAPSDNSYEQYF. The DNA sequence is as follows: TGTGCCAGCAGCCAAGCCCCCTCGGACAACTCCTACGAGCAGTACTTC.